These 30 T cell receptor beta chains share one sample of origin, sequenced in a study of blood T cell repertoires in COVID-19. Sequencing used immunoSEQ multiplex PCR; TCRdb keeps in-frame clones, though not all of them. This sample has 97,000 or so clones, with around 84% found just once. Specimen: peripheral blood. The receptors shown here come from a man in his fifties or sixties with active or convalescent COVID-19.

A few counts support this clone. V and J are TRBV28 and TRBJ2-5, with D possibly TRBD2 on 7 matching bases. This CDR3 comprises 16 residues. Germline V gene lookup returns CDR1 MDHEN and CDR2 SYDVKM. V lost 5 bases and J 3 bases, leaving 19 bases between the germline ends. CDR3 nucleotides: TGTGCCAGCAGTCCCCTTCCGGGGGGCGGGAAAGAGACCCAGTACTTC. Translated: CASSPLPGGGKETQYF.

The chain links TRBV7-9 to TRBJ2-7, with D tentatively TRBD1 (5 bases). CDR3 length: 14 residues. Germline CDR1 SEHNR, CDR2 FQNEAQ (reference sequence). Trimming stripped 0 bases from V and 3 bases from J, with 9 bases between. This CDR3 is CASSLAPQGYEQYF. Here the CDR3 DNA reads TGTGCCAGCAGCTTAGCGCCCCAGGGCTACGAGCAGTACTTC. The whole variable domain, remainder taken from reference TRBV7-9 and TRBJ2-7, is DTGVSQNPRHKITKRGQNVTFRCDPISEHNRLYWYRQTLGQGPEFLTYFQNEAQLEKSRLLSDRFSAERPKGSFSTLEIQRTEQGDSAMYLCASSLAPQGYEQYFGPGTRLTVT.

This clone was detected a few times. V gene TRBV11-2 combines with J gene TRBJ1-1; D possibly corresponds to TRBD1 (5 bases). The CDR3 is made up of 12 amino acids. The germline gives CDR1 SGHAT, CDR2 FQNNGV. V dropped 5 bases and J dropped 11 bases, with 15 bases sitting between them. Written as DNA, the CDR3 is TGTGCCAGCAGCGCCACAGGCGTTCAGGCTTTCTTT. Amino acid sequence: CASSATGVQAFF.

The rearrangement joins TRBV6-6 to TRBJ2-6, with D perhaps matching TRBD1 (5 bases). Trimming removed 5 bases from V and 1 base from J, with 15 bases in between. Germline V lookup: CDR1 MNHNY, CDR2 SVGAGI (reference sequence). The CDR3 consists of 17 residues. The CDR3 DNA is TGTGCCAGCAGTCCCACACACCCAGGGTCTGGGGCCAACGTCCTGACTTTC. It codes for CASSPTHPGSGANVLTF.

This chain links TRBV15 with TRBJ2-5; 10 bases align to TRBD1. CDR1 is LNHNV and CDR2 is YYDKDF in the germline V gene (reference sequence). With 6 bases clipped from V and 6 bases from J, the junction kept 7 bases outside the gene matches. The CDR3 has 14 amino acids. The CDR3 loop reads CATRSDRGIQTQYF. The CDR3 DNA reads as TGTGCCACCAGATCGGACAGGGGGATCCAGACCCAGTACTTC.

The V gene is TRBV7-8, the J gene TRBJ2-7, with 8 bases identical to TRBD1. The CDR3 covers 15 residues. Germline trimming cut 5 bases from V and 7 bases from J; bases unmatched to any gene: 13. Germline values: CDR1 SGHVS, CDR2 FQNEAQ. CDR3 nucleotides: TGTGCCAGCAGCCTCCGACAGGGGATCTTGGGGGAGCAGTACTTC. Protein sequence: CASSLRQGILGEQYF.

The chain recombines TRBV6-1 with TRBJ2-7; 11 bases agree with TRBD2. The CDR3 consists of 15 residues. In germline, CDR1 is MNHNS, CDR2 SASEGT. V lost 0 bases, J lost 5 bases, and 3 bases stayed unmatched. CDR3 in amino acids: CASSEASGGAHEQYV. CDR3 bases: TGTGCCAGCAGTGAAGCTAGCGGGGGGGCCCACGAGCAGTACGTC.

J is TRBJ2-4 and V is TRBV7-9; 8 nucleotides agree with TRBD1. Germline V gene lookup returns CDR1 SEHNR and CDR2 FQNEAQ (reference sequence). CDR3 size: 14 residues. With 1 base clipped from V and 9 bases from J, the junction kept 5 bases outside the gene matches. DNA for the CDR3: TGTGCCAGCAGCTTAGGGGACAGGTCCGTCATTCAGTACTTC. Translating it yields CASSLGDRSVIQYF.

The table lists this clone with a few counts. V usage is TRBV2 and J usage is TRBJ2-7; 10 nucleotides match TRBD1. Germline CDR1 SNHLY, CDR2 FYNNEI. J gave up 5 bases and V 3 bases, and 13 bases lay outside the gene matches. This CDR3 spans 17 amino acids. This chain's CDR3 is CASSDRLTGGAEDEQYV. Here the CDR3 DNA reads TGTGCCAGCAGTGATCGCCTGACAGGGGGCGCCGAGGACGAGCAGTACGTC.

The chain has TRBV28 and TRBJ1-2; perhaps TRBD1 as D (6 bases). The CDR3 runs 16 residues. Germline CDR1 is MDHEN and CDR2 is SYDVKM. Trimming left V 4 bases short and J 1 base short, with 16 bases between. The CDR3 DNA is TGTGCCAGCAGTTCTCCGGGGGGGCTAGATAACTATGGCTACACCTTC. Translating gives CASSSPGGLDNYGYTF.

The chain is built from TRBV24-1 and TRBJ1-5; 8 bases line up with TRBD1. Per germline, CDR1 KGHDR and CDR2 SFDVKD. The junction had 4 bases not matched to a gene; V was cut back by 12 bases and J by 4 bases. The CDR3 extends over 12 amino acids. The CDR3 nucleotides are TGTGCCTCTGGACAGGGAAATCAGCCCCAGCATTTT. Translation gives CASGQGNQPQHF.

The J gene is TRBJ1-6, the V gene TRBV5-6; D unclear. Trimming removed 4 bases at V and 7 bases at J, with 9 bases between. The CDR3 runs 13 residues. Germline values: CDR1 SGHDT, CDR2 YYEEEE. The CDR3 coding sequence is TGTGCCAGCAGCCTAGGTATCAATTCACCCCTCCACTTT. Protein product: CASSLGINSPLHF. Variable domain in full (rest from reference TRBV5-6 and TRBJ1-6): DAGVTQSPTHLIKTRGQQVTLRCSPKSGHDTVSWYQQALGQGPQFIFQYYEEEERQRGNFPDRFSGHQFPNYSSELNVNALLLGDSALYLCASSLGINSPLHFGNGTRLTVT.

This clone has a single count. The genes are TRBV7-9 and TRBJ2-1, with D maybe TRBD2 (5 bases). The germline V gene has CDR1 SEHNR and CDR2 FQNEAQ (reference sequence). CDR3 length: 16 residues. Between the trimmed V and J ends, which lost 4 bases and 4 bases, there was a span of 17 bases. The DNA for the CDR3 is TGTGCCAGCAGCTCCCGAGGACTGCAACGGTACAATGAGCAGTTCTTC. The encoded protein is CASSSRGLQRYNEQFF.

J is TRBJ2-2 and V is TRBV11-3; TRBD2 agrees at 9 bases. V lost 3 bases to trimming and J lost 4 bases; unmatched junction nucleotides: 6. The CDR3 has 16 amino acids. Germline CDR1 SGHNT, CDR2 YENEEA. The CDR3 DNA reads TGTGCCAGCAGCTTTGGCGGGGGGGCCTTCACCGGGGAGCTGTTTTTT. Amino acid sequence: CASSFGGGAFTGELFF.

The chain combines TRBV18 with TRBJ1-3; D is uncertain. V lost 5 bases, J lost 0 bases, and 11 bases lay in between. Germline V gene data show CDR1 as KGHSH and CDR2 as LQKENI. This CDR3 is 15 amino acids long. The CDR3 bases are TGTGCCAGCTCATCGGACGGGAGCTCTGGAAACACCATATATTTT. Protein product: CASSSDGSSGNTIYF.

This chain links TRBV19 with TRBJ1-2; D remains unclear. The CDR3 spans 16 residues. The V and J ends lost 3 bases and 5 bases respectively, with 19 bases between them. From germline, CDR1 is LNHDA and CDR2 SQIVND (reference sequence). The CDR3 DNA sequence: TGTGCCAGTAGTATTTGGGTGCAGACTAACTATTATGGCTACACCTTC. Translation gives CASSIWVQTNYYGYTF.

CDR3 protein: CASSLDGTVSYEQYF. The CDR3 DNA is TGTGCCAGCAGCTTAGACGGGACAGTCTCCTACGAGCAGTACTTC. This chain links TRBV7-8 with TRBJ2-7, with 7 positions matching TRBD1. The CDR3 is made up of 15 amino acids. Per the germline V gene, CDR1 is SGHVS and CDR2 is FQNEAQ. With V trimmed by 1 base and J by 0 bases, 3 bases remained unmatched.

The genes are TRBV6-5 and TRBJ1-2, with TRBD1 matching 7 bases. V lost 7 bases, J lost 7 bases, and 9 bases stayed unmatched. This CDR3 has 13 amino acids. Germline V CDR1 and CDR2: MNHEY, SVGAGI. CDR3 loop: CASTKTGAGGYTF. The CDR3 DNA follows: TGTGCCAGCACAAAAACAGGGGCTGGTGGCTACACCTTC.

V gene TRBV11-3 combines with J gene TRBJ2-2; 10 positions agree with TRBD2. This CDR3 is built from 16 residues. Trimming cost V 5 bases and J 0 bases; bases outside gene matches: 3. Germline CDR1 reads SGHNT; CDR2 reads YENEEA. CDR3 protein: CASSQSGGANTGELFF. Here the CDR3 DNA reads TGTGCCAGCAGCCAGAGCGGGGGGGCGAACACCGGGGAGCTGTTTTTT.

The chain carries TRBV10-3 and TRBJ2-4; 8 bases match TRBD2. CDR1 is ENHRY, CDR2 SYGVKD, per germline. CDR3 length: 15 residues. V lost 6 bases and J lost 5; bases outside the gene matches: 9. The CDR3 nucleotides are TGTGCCATCAGCCGTTCGGGGGGGGCCGAAAACATTCAGTACTTC. Encoded protein: CAISRSGGAENIQYF.

This chain joins TRBV24-1 and TRBJ2-1, with 8 bases identical to TRBD1. This CDR3 is built from 14 residues. The germline CDR1 and CDR2 sequences are KGHDR and SFDVKD. Trimming took 6 bases from V and 7 from J; bases not matched to a gene: 7. CDR3 region: CATSKSGTGNEQFF. CDR3 nucleotide sequence: TGTGCCACCAGTAAATCCGGGACAGGAAATGAGCAGTTCTTC.

V gene TRBV11-2 combines with J gene TRBJ1-3; no definite D call. V lost 0 bases, J lost 3 bases, and 3 bases lay in between. The length of the CDR3 is 13 residues. Germline loops: CDR1 SGHAT, CDR2 FQNNGV. The CDR3 loop is CASSLDIGNTIYF. The CDR3 nucleotides are TGTGCCAGCAGCTTAGACATTGGAAACACCATATATTTT.

V usage is TRBV7-2 and J usage is TRBJ2-3; D is perhaps TRBD2 (6 bases). CDR3 size: 15 residues. Trimming removed 3 bases at V and 5 bases at J, with 15 bases between. Germline CDR1 reads SGHTA; CDR2 reads FQGNSA. CDR3 sequence: CASSFRGAPGDTQYF. CDR3 nucleotide sequence: TGTGCCAGCAGCTTCCGCGGGGCCCCGGGAGATACGCAGTATTTT.

The chain has TRBV6-1 and TRBJ1-5, with 11 bases identical to TRBD1. There are 14 residues in the CDR3. CDR1 MNHNS and CDR2 SASEGT come from the germline V gene. V dropped 2 bases and J dropped 11; count of bases not matched to a gene: 5. The CDR3 loop reads CASSERTGGSSQHF. The CDR3 DNA follows: TGTGCCAGCAGTGAAAGGACAGGGGGCTCTTCCCAGCATTTT.

This chain uses TRBV19 with TRBJ1-3; no reliable D call. Germline CDR1 is LNHDA and CDR2 is SQIVND (reference sequence). The CDR3 sequence is 18 residues long. With 5 bases removed from V and 2 bases from J, the gap between germline ends came to 22 bases. CDR3 amino acids: CASSDTLPSVVAGNTIYF. CDR3 in DNA: TGTGCCAGTAGTGATACACTACCGTCGGTGGTTGCTGGAAACACCATATATTTT. The full variable domain, in which reference TRBV19 and TRBJ1-3 provide the parts outside the CDR3, is DGGITQSPKYLFRKEGQNVTLSCEQNLNHDAMYWYRQDPGQGLRLIYYSQIVNDFQKGDIAEGYSVSREKKESFPLTVTSAQKNPTAFYLCASSDTLPSVVAGNTIYFGEGSWLTVV.

The rearrangement links TRBV6-5 to TRBJ2-1; D is possibly TRBD2 (5 bases). Trimming removed 3 bases at V and 7 bases at J, with 19 bases between. This CDR3 spans 16 amino acids. Germline lookup yields CDR1 MNHEY and CDR2 SVGAGI. CDR3 amino acids: CASSYTPPILGNEQFF. CDR3 sequence (DNA): TGTGCCAGCAGTTATACCCCCCCTATACTAGGGAATGAGCAGTTCTTC.

The table lists this clone with a few counts. V and J are TRBV2 and TRBJ1-4; 7 positions agree with TRBD1. CDR1 and CDR2 from the germline V gene are SNHLY and FYNNEI. CDR3 length equals 15 residues. V shed 2 bases and J 1 base; nucleotides not matched to a gene: 1. The CDR3 DNA reads TGTGCCAGCAGTGAACAGGGGGAAACTAATGAAAAACTGTTTTTT. This sequence encodes CASSEQGETNEKLFF.

The table lists this clone with a few counts. The chain recombines TRBV2 with TRBJ2-3, with a possible D match to TRBD1 (5 bases). Germline values: CDR1 SNHLY, CDR2 FYNNEI. CDR3 length: 13 amino acids. Trimming removed 7 bases at V and 3 bases at J, with 11 bases between. The CDR3 sequence: CASIWGPTDTQYF. Written as DNA, the CDR3 is TGTGCCAGCATTTGGGGCCCGACAGATACGCAGTATTTT.

This chain connects TRBV29-1 to TRBJ2-2, with 10 bases identical to TRBD2. The junction had 8 bases not matched to a gene; V was cut back by 6 bases and J by 1 base. The CDR3 loop spans 16 amino acids. Germline V CDR1 and CDR2: SQVTM, ANQGSEA. This chain's CDR3 is CSVRIWTSGNTGELFF. CDR3 bases: TGCAGCGTCCGAATATGGACTAGCGGGAACACCGGGGAGCTGTTTTTT.

This rearrangement joins TRBV21-1 to TRBJ1-1. TRBV21-1 is a listed pseudogene. This CDR3 contains 14 residues. In DNA form, the CDR3 reads TGTGCCAGCAGCAAAGTAGCGGGGAACACTGAAGCTTTCTTT. This sequence encodes CASSKVAGNTEAFF.